These 7 T cell receptor beta chains came from one sample sequenced in a study of blood T cell repertoires in COVID-19. Sequenced by immunoSEQ multiplex PCR; TCRdb stores in-frame clones only, minus some. The table shows 150,000 to 200,000 clones, with around three quarters occurring only once. Sequenced material: PBMCs or T cells enriched from blood (not recorded which). These receptor sequences come from a woman aged 45-65 years with acute COVID-19.

The chain is built from TRBV7-2 and TRBJ2-7; 8 nucleotides line up with TRBD2. V was clipped by 5 bases and J by 4 bases; unmatched bases: 7. Germline values: CDR1 SGHTA, CDR2 FQGNSA. This CDR3 spans 14 amino acids. CDR3 in DNA: TGTGCCAGCAGCCAGAGCGGGGGCCCATACGAGCAGTACGTC. It translates to CASSQSGGPYEQYV.

The CDR3 protein is CASSQRTGLPQETQYF. DNA of the CDR3: TGTGCCAGCAGCCAAAGGACAGGTTTGCCCCAAGAGACCCAGTACTTC. The J gene is TRBJ2-5, the V gene TRBV11-2; 7 bases match TRBD1. The CDR3 contains 16 residues. With 5 bases clipped from V and 1 base from J, the junction kept 10 bases outside the gene matches. Germline-derived CDR1 and CDR2 are SGHAT and FQNNGV.

The chain links TRBV9 to TRBJ2-1; TRBD2 matches at 14 bases. CDR3 length equals 16 residues. Germline CDR1 and CDR2: SGDLS and YYNGEE. V shed 4 bases, J shed 4 bases, and the junction held 4 bases outside the gene matches. The CDR3 loop is CASSNGTSGGYNEQFF. The CDR3 DNA reads as TGTGCCAGCAGCAACGGGACTAGCGGGGGATACAATGAGCAGTTCTTC.

The V and J genes are TRBV18 and TRBJ1-2, with TRBD1 matching over 7 bases. There are 12 residues in the CDR3. Trimming cost V 6 bases and J 9 bases; bases outside gene matches: 7. The germline V gene has CDR1 KGHSH and CDR2 LQKENI. DNA of the CDR3: TGTGCCAGCTCCCTCGACAGGGATCGCTACACCTTC. This encodes CASSLDRDRYTF.

The chain links TRBV5-1 to TRBJ1-2, with 10 bases fitting TRBD1. Germline V CDR1 and CDR2: SGHRS, YFSETQ. J lost 4 bases, V lost 4 bases, and 7 bases had no gene match. This CDR3 is built from 15 residues. Here the CDR3 reads CASSPGTGEAYGYTF. CDR3 nucleotide sequence: TGCGCCAGCAGCCCCGGGACAGGGGAAGCCTATGGCTACACCTTC.

This clone turned up a few times. The chain combines TRBV7-8 with TRBJ1-2, with 11 bases matching TRBD1. CDR1 SGHVS and CDR2 FQNEAQ come from the germline V gene. This CDR3 spans 17 amino acids. The trim removed 5 bases at V and 0 bases at J, leaving 8 bases unmatched. CDR3 DNA: TGTGCCAGCAGCGAAAGGGACAGGGGGGAAACTAACTATGGCTACACCTTC. Amino acids: CASSERDRGETNYGYTF.

V is TRBV11-3 and J is TRBJ2-1; TRBD2 agrees at 9 bases. The CDR3 contains 15 residues. After removal of 5 bases from V and 6 bases from J, the junction contained 8 bases not matched to a gene. CDR1 is SGHNT and CDR2 is YENEEA in the germline V gene. CDR3 nucleotide sequence: TGTGCCAGCAGCGGAAGCGGGGGGCGGGTCAATGAGCAGTTCTTC. This gives the protein CASSGSGGRVNEQFF.